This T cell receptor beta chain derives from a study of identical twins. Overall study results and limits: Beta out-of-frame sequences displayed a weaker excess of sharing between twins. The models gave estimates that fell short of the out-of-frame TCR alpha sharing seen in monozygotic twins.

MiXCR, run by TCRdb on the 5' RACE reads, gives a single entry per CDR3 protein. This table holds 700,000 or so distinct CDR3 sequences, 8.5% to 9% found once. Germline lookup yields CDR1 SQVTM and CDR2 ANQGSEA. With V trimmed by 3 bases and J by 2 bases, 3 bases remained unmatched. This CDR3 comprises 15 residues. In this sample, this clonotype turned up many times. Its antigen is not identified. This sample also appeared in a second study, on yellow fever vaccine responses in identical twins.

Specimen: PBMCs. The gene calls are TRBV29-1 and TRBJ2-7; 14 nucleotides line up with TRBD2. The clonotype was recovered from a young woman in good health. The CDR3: CSVDTGLAGAYEQYF. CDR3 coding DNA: TGCAGCGTTGACACGGGACTAGCGGGAGCCTACGAGCAGTACTTC.